This T cell receptor beta chain was observed in a study of T cell clonotyping in hematopoietic cell transplantation. Study overall: Recipient samples before transplant were obtained post-cytoreduction. Study outcomes and limitations: Pathologically expanded recipient clonotypes increased progressively from day 30 to day 180 as diversity fell. Cells were unsorted, so CD4 and CD8 contributions were not separated.

Germline CDR1 and CDR2: MNHNY and SVGAGI (reference sequence). Trimming took off 5 bases at V and 3 bases at J, with 9 bases between the two ends. The CDR3 has 13 amino acids. Profiling relied on immunoSEQ multiplex PCR, and the TCRdb table lists in-frame clones only, not all of them. The table has tens of thousands of clones, 90% seen once. About this clone itself: What it binds is not known.

The time point was: recipient sample about 28 days before transplant, after cytoreduction. The TCR was taken from a man aged 18 to 30 with biphenotypic leukemia. Some clones in this sample may be carry-over from other donors' samples. The V call is TRBV6-6, the J call TRBJ2-3, with a possible D match to TRBD2 (6 bases). The sample was peripheral blood mononuclear cells, taken before stem cell transplant. The CDR3 loop reads CASSGDSTDTQYF. CDR3 bases: TGTGCCAGCAGTGGGGACTCGACAGATACGCAGTATTTT.